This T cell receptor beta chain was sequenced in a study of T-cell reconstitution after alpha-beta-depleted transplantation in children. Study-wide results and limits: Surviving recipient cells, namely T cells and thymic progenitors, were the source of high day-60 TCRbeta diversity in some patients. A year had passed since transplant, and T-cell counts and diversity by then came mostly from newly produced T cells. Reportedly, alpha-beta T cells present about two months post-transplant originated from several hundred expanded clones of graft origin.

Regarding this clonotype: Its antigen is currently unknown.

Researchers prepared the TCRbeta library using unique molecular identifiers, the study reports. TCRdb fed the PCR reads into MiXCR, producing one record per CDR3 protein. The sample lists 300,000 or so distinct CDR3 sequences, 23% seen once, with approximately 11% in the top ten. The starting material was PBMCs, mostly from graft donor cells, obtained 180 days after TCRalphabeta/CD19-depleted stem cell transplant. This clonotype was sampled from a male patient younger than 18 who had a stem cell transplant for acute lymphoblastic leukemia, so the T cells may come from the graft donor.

This chain's CDR3 is CASSSYPGQGANTGELFF. For the CDR3, the DNA is TGTGCCAGCAGCTCCTATCCGGGACAGGGGGCGAACACCGGGGAGCTGTTTTTT. The chain uses TRBV7-3 and TRBJ2-2; TRBD1 agrees at 11 bases. The CDR3 spans 18 residues. With V trimmed by 4 bases and J by 0 bases, 7 bases remained unmatched. The germline V gene encodes CDR1 SGHTA and CDR2 FQGTGA.